This paragraph covers one T cell receptor (beta chain) sequence. Its antigen remains unknown. This table comes from immunoSEQ multiplex PCR, and its TCRdb copy is limited to in-frame clones, with some not included. The table shows 750,000 to 1,000,000 clones, with 80% to 95% occurring only once. As defined, naive CD8 cells were CD45RO-negative and positively selected for CCR7, with terminally differentiated effector memory CD45RA+ cells excluded. This CDR3 is built from 14 residues. The V end lost 0 bases, the J end lost 2 bases, and 8 bases lay between the germline ends. CDR1 is LGHNA and CDR2 is YSLEER in the germline V gene. The data were obtained in a study of shared clonotypes between healthy human individuals. Study background: Researchers assigned three CD4 naive, three CD4 memory, two CD8 naive and one CD8 memory plate to each donor.

Overall study results and limits: Sorted-subset sequencing, rarefaction showed, was incomplete despite large depth.

The material sequenced was naive CD8+ T cells sorted from blood. The clonotype was recovered from a man in his thirties or forties in good health. This chain joins TRBV4-3 and TRBJ2-7, with D uncertain. The CDR3: CASSQDLGPYEQYF. The CDR3 DNA sequence: TGCGCCAGCAGCCAAGATCTCGGCCCCTACGAGCAGTACTTC.